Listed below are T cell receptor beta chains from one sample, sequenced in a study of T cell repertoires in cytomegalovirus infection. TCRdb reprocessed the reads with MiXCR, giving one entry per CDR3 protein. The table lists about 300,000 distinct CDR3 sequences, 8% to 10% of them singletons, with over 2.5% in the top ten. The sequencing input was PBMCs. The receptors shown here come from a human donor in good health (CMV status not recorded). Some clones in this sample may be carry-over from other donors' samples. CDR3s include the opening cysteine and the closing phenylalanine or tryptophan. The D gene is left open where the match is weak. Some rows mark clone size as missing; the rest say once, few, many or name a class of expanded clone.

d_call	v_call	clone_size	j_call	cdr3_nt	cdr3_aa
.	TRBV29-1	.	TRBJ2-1	TGCAGCGTGGGTGGGCTCGGGGGCACATCCTACAATGAGCAGTTCTTC	CSVGGLGGTSYNEQFF
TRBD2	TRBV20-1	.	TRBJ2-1	TGCAGTGCTAGAGATCAAGAGCGGGGGGCGGGGAATGAGCAGTTCTTC	CSARDQERGAGNEQFF
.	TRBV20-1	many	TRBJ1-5	TGCAGTGCTAGCTCAGGGCCATTAAATCAGCCCCAGCATTTT	CSASSGPLNQPQHF
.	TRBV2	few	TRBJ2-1	TGTGCCAGCAGTGTCAACCGTCATGAGCAGTTCTTC	CASSVNRHEQFF
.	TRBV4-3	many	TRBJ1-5	TGCGCCAGCAGCCAAGATATTGGGGGGACTCAGCCCCAGCATTTT	CASSQDIGGTQPQHF
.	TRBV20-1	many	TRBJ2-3	TGCAGTGCTTCTCCGAGCACAGATACGCAGTATTTT	CSASPSTDTQYF
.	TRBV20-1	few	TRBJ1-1	TGCAGTGCCCCTCGGGGGGCGGGAGCTTTCTTT	CSAPRGAGAFF
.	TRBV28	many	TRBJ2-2	TGTGCCAGCAGTTTAACCAGAGTCACCGGGGAGCTGTTTTTT	CASSLTRVTGELFF
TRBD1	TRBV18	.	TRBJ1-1	TGTGCCAGCTCACTCGACAGGGTCGCTGAAGCTTTCTTT	CASSLDRVAEAFF
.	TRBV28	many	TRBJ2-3	TGTGCCAGCAGCTTACGGCCCCTTTTGTCTGGCACAGATACGCAGTATTTT	CASSLRPLLSGTDTQYF
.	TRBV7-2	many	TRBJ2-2	TGTGCCAGCAGCTTAGGGTACAGCACCGGGGAGCTGTTTTTT	CASSLGYSTGELFF
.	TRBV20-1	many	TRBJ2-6	TGCAGTGCTCGTCCGAGACAGGAGAACTCTGGGGCCAACGTCCTGACTTTC	CSARPRQENSGANVLTF
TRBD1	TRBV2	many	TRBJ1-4	TGTGCCAGCTCGACGAGGACAGGCGGGGGTAATGAAAAACTGTTTTTT	CASSTRTGGGNEKLFF
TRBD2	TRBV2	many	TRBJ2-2	TGTGCCAGCAGAGCCGGGACTATCACCGGGGAGCTGTTTTTT	CASRAGTITGELFF
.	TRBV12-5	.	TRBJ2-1	TGTGCTAGTGGTTTGGTACTCTACAATGAGCAGTTCTTC	CASGLVLYNEQFF
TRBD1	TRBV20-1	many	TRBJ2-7	TGCAGTGCTAGAGATTGGCAGGGGGTTGGTTCCGAGCAGTACTTC	CSARDWQGVGSEQYF
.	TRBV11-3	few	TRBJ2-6	TGTGCCAGCAGCTTAGGAGGAATAACTGGGGCCAACGTCCTGACTTTC	CASSLGGITGANVLTF
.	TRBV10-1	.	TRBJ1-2	TGCGCCAGCAGTGAGAATAGCTATGGCTACACCTTC	CASSENSYGYTF
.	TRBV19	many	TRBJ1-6	TGTGCCAGTAGTATAGCGGTAAATGGAAATTCACCCCTCCACTTT	CASSIAVNGNSPLHF
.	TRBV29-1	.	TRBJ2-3	TGCAGCGTTGCTATCGGGGTTCGCACAGATACGCAGTATTTT	CSVAIGVRTDTQYF
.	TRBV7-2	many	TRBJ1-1	TGTGCCAGCAGCCTAGGACAGTCGAACACTGAAGCTTTCTTT	CASSLGQSNTEAFF
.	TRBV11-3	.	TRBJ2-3	TGTGCCAGCAGCTTGAACGACGGGACAGATACGCAGTATTTT	CASSLNDGTDTQYF
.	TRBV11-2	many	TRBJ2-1	TGTGCCAGCAGCTTAGCGGGGGCCCCCGATGAGCAGTTCTTC	CASSLAGAPDEQFF
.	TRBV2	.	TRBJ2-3	TGTGCCAGCCGAGGCCCCACAGATACGCAGTATTTT	CASRGPTDTQYF
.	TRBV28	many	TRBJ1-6	TGTGCCAGCAGTCCCAGGATCCGGAATTCACCCCTCCACTTT	CASSPRIRNSPLHF
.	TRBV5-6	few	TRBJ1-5	TGTGCCAGCAGCTCGGAACGGGCAGATCAGCCCCAGCATTTT	CASSSERADQPQHF
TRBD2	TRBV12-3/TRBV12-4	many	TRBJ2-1	TGTGCCAGCAGTGAAACTAGCGGGGCCGGGAACAATGAGCAGTTCTTC	CASSETSGAGNNEQFF
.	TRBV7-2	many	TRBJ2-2	TGTGCCAGCAGCTCGGAGGTCGGGGAGCTGTTTTTT	CASSSEVGELFF